This T cell receptor beta chain was documented in a study of blood T cell repertoires in COVID-19. Repertoires were generated with immunoSEQ multiplex PCR, while TCRdb's copy carries only in-frame clones and drops some. The sample contains around 180,000 clones, roughly 70% of which appear only once. The receptor was derived from an elderly woman with acute or convalescent COVID-19. The sample consisted of peripheral blood.

The chain's CDR3 is CASSSPGWAEAFF. The CDR3 DNA sequence: TGTGCCAGCAGTTCCCCCGGGTGGGCTGAAGCTTTCTTT. This sequence joins TRBV28 and TRBJ1-1, with D unresolved. The V gene lost 4 bases and the J gene lost 6 bases, with 12 bases spanning the gap. Germline V gives CDR1 MDHEN, CDR2 SYDVKM. CDR3 length equals 13 residues.